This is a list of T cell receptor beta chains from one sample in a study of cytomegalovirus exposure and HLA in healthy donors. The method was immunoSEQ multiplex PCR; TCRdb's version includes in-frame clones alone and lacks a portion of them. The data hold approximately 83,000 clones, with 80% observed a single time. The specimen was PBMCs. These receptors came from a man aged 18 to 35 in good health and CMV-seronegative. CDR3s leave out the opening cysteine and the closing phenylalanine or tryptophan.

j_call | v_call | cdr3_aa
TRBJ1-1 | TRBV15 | ATSRAGGDAEAF
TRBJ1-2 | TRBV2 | ARVLGQGYYGYT
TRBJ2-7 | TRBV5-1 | ASSFQQASYEQY
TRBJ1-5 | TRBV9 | ASSAHAAANQPQH
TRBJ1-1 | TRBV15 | ATSLFRENTEAF
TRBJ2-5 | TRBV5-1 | ASSLATGWEQY
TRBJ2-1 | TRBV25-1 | ASSLLRQGATYNEQF
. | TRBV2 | ASSEGTGGDEQY
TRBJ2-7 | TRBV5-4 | ASRPGQGVSYEQY
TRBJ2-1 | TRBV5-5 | ASSLEDLANNEQF
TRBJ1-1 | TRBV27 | ASSPRGLGTEAF
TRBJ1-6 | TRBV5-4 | ASSLDRTNSPLH
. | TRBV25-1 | ASSELGGGQTKYEQY
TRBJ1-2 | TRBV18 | ASSPTEGNYGYT
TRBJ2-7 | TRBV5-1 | ASSLVRGSNEQY
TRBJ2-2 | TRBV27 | ASSLSGGDLPGELF
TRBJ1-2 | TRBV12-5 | ASGLGTGVTGGYT
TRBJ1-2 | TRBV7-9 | ASSVQGSNYGYT
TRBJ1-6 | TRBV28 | ASSIGRSRGVYSPLH
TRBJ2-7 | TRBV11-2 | ASSLGGGGGSYEQY
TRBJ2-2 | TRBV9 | ASSGGGGELF
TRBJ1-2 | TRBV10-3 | AIRDKLNYGYT
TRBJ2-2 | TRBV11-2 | ASSLEVGLYTGELF
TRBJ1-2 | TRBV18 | ASSPDRGNYGYT
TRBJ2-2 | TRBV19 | ASRVPVRELF
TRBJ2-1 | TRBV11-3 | ASSLESGGAGEQF
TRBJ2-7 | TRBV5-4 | ASSPAPTGDTYEQY
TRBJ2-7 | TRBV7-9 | ASSFPGQGVDEQY